The 25 T cell receptor beta chains listed next were all sequenced from one sample in a study of blood T cell repertoires in COVID-19. Method: immunoSEQ multiplex PCR; TCRdb's copy keeps in-frame clones and lacks some. The sample lists some 350,000 clones, more than 75% seen once, with about 5% in the top ten. Input material: PBMCs or T cells enriched from blood (not recorded which). These receptor sequences come from a woman aged 25 to 39 who had recovered from COVID-19.

The genes are TRBV29-1 and TRBJ1-2, with TRBD1 matching over 9 bases. The CDR3 totals 15 residues. The junction had 6 bases not matched to a gene; V was cut back by 1 base and J by 3 bases. Per germline, CDR1 SQVTM and CDR2 ANQGSEA. The CDR3 DNA reads TGCAGCGTTGAAGGAAGCGGACAGGGGTACTATGGCTACACCTTC. This sequence encodes CSVEGSGQGYYGYTF.

The chain joins TRBV5-1 to TRBJ2-1, with 10 bases aligning to TRBD2. The CDR3 totals 14 residues. CDR1 is SGHRS, CDR2 YFSETQ, per germline. With V trimmed by 5 bases and J by 5 bases, 4 bases remained unmatched. CDR3 amino acids: CASRLAGVNNEQFF. In nucleotides, the CDR3 is TGCGCCAGCAGGCTAGCGGGGGTCAACAATGAGCAGTTCTTC.

This chain joins TRBV3-1 (or the pseudogene TRBV3-2) and TRBJ2-7; the match to TRBD2 covers 7 bases. This CDR3 is built from 15 residues. Germline V CDR1 and CDR2: LGHDT, YNNKEL (reference sequence). The ends lost 0 bases at V and 2 bases at J; junction bases unmatched: 4. The CDR3 sequence is CASSQEGGTPYEQYF. Written as DNA, the CDR3 is TGTGCCAGCAGCCAAGAGGGAGGGACCCCCTACGAGCAGTACTTC.

The chain has TRBV6-5 and TRBJ1-2; no definite D call. Trimming cost V 4 bases and J 14 bases, with 17 bases left between them. The CDR3 is made up of 12 amino acids. The germline gives CDR1 MNHEY, CDR2 SVGAGI. CDR3 amino acids: CASSLDLATGTF. The CDR3 DNA reads as TGTGCCAGCAGTTTAGATCTGGCAACCGGGACCTTC.

The rearrangement links TRBV2 to TRBJ2-3; 7 nucleotides agree with TRBD2. CDR1 SNHLY and CDR2 FYNNEI come from the germline V gene. The CDR3 runs 14 residues. V lost 10 bases to trimming and J lost 7 bases; unmatched junction nucleotides: 14. For the CDR3, the DNA is TGTGCCACGGGCGGAATTAGTAGCGGGCATACGCAGTATTTT. Translated: CATGGISSGHTQYF.

The rearrangement links TRBV18 to TRBJ1-2; D is perhaps TRBD1 (5 bases). The CDR3 runs 15 residues. The germline V gene encodes CDR1 KGHSH and CDR2 LQKENI. Deletions cut 3 bases from V and 4 bases from J, with 15 bases between. The CDR3 region is CASSPLTDGGYGYTF. The CDR3 coding sequence is TGTGCCAGCTCACCCCTTACAGACGGGGGCTATGGCTACACCTTC.

The chain links TRBV5-1 to TRBJ1-2; TRBD1 might be the D (5 bases). Trimming left V 0 bases short and J 8 bases short, with 14 bases between. Germline V lookup: CDR1 SGHRS, CDR2 YFSETQ. CDR3 length: 14 amino acids. CDR3 coding DNA: TGCGCCAGCAGCTTGGGATTAGGGCAGGGCGGCTACACCTTC. Its translation is CASSLGLGQGGYTF. Using reference TRBV5-1 and TRBJ1-2 for the parts outside the CDR3, the full variable domain is KAGVTQTPRYLIKTRGQQVTLSCSPISGHRSVSWYQQTPGQGLQFLFEYFSETQRNKGNFPGRFSGRQFSNSRSEMNVSTLELGDSALYLCASSLGLGQGGYTFGSGTRLTVV.

V gene TRBV27 combines with J gene TRBJ2-3, with 9 positions matching TRBD2. Germline V gives CDR1 MNHEY, CDR2 SMNVEV (reference sequence). There are 15 residues in the CDR3. The junction had 3 bases not matched to a gene; V was cut back by 1 base and J by 4 bases. CDR3 residues: CASSLWRGGPDTQYF. Written as DNA, the CDR3 is TGTGCCAGCAGTTTATGGCGGGGGGGTCCAGATACGCAGTATTTT.

The V gene is TRBV25-1, the J gene TRBJ2-1, with 9 bases aligning to TRBD1. The CDR3 covers 14 residues. CDR1 is MGHDK and CDR2 is SYGVNS in the germline V gene. Trimming took 4 bases from V and 10 from J; bases not matched to a gene: 8. The CDR3 coding sequence is TGTGCCAGCAGTGGACCTTGGACAGGGGCAGAGCAGTTCTTC. It is translated as CASSGPWTGAEQFF.

The chain has TRBV5-6 and TRBJ1-6; 9 bases map to TRBD1. Germline CDR1 and CDR2: SGHDT and YYEEEE. The CDR3 has 16 residues. V shed 4 bases and J 9 bases; nucleotides not matched to a gene: 11. CDR3 amino acids: CASSPTGGELGSPLHF. The CDR3 coding sequence is TGTGCCAGCAGCCCTACAGGGGGCGAATTAGGTTCACCCCTCCACTTT.

The V call is TRBV7-9, the J call TRBJ1-5; tentative D call: TRBD1 (5 bases). Germline values: CDR1 SEHNR, CDR2 FQNEAQ (reference sequence). The CDR3 covers 15 residues. The V and J ends lost 4 bases and 2 bases respectively, with 12 bases between them. In nucleotides, the CDR3 is TGTGCCAGCAGCTCGTCAGGGAATGGCAATCAGCCCCAGCATTTT. Amino acid sequence: CASSSSGNGNQPQHF.

Only a few counts were recorded for this clone. The rearrangement joins TRBV28 to TRBJ2-5; 11 bases line up with TRBD2. Germline values: CDR1 MDHEN, CDR2 SYDVKM. After removal of 9 bases from V and 0 bases from J, the junction contained 3 bases not matched to a gene. The CDR3 runs 14 residues. CDR3 bases: TGTGCCAGTCAACTAGCGGGGGACCAAGAGACCCAGTACTTC. This encodes CASQLAGDQETQYF.

As DNA, the CDR3 is TGTGCCAGCAGCGTCGGAGCCCTCTCCTACGAGCAGTACTTC. It translates to CASSVGALSYEQYF. The V call is TRBV6-5, the J call TRBJ2-7; no firm D call. The V gene's germline CDR1 is MNHEY and CDR2 SVGAGI. The CDR3 contains 14 residues. V was trimmed by 6 bases and J by 0 bases, leaving 12 bases between them.

The chain carries TRBV7-9 and TRBJ1-6, with a weak D call TRBD1 (5 bases). The CDR3 extends over 17 amino acids. Germline CDR1 is SEHNR and CDR2 is FQNEAQ (reference sequence). The V and J ends lost 0 bases and 4 bases respectively, with 13 bases between them. The CDR3 nucleotides read TGTGCCAGCAGCTTAGCGGACACCGCCTTATATAATTCACCCCTCCACTTT. It translates to CASSLADTALYNSPLHF.

CDR3 protein: CASSQDLPSGDYGYTF. DNA of the CDR3: TGTGCCAGCAGCCAAGATCTCCCCTCCGGGGACTATGGCTACACCTTC. The rearrangement uses TRBV3-1 (or the pseudogene TRBV3-2) and TRBJ1-2; D is ambiguous. The CDR3 contains 16 residues. With 0 bases removed from V and 3 bases from J, the gap between germline ends came to 14 bases. The V gene's germline CDR1 is LGHDT and CDR2 YNNKEL (reference sequence).

The J gene is TRBJ1-1, the V gene TRBV19; TRBD1 agrees at 7 bases. The CDR3 runs 16 residues. The junction had 11 bases not matched to a gene; V was cut back by 5 bases and J by 2 bases. In germline, CDR1 is LNHDA, CDR2 SQIVND (reference sequence). CDR3 amino acids: CASSSPRGQHNTEAFF. The CDR3 coding sequence is TGTGCCAGTAGTTCCCCCCGGGGACAGCATAACACTGAAGCTTTCTTT.

The chain combines TRBV2 with TRBJ2-2, with a tentative D call TRBD1 (6 bases). The germline V and J ends were trimmed by 3 bases and 9 bases, with 8 bases remaining between them. The CDR3 loop spans 12 amino acids. Germline values: CDR1 SNHLY, CDR2 FYNNEI. DNA of the CDR3: TGTGCCAGCAGTGACAGGGGCAGGGAGCTGTTTTTT. Amino acid sequence: CASSDRGRELFF.

V and J are TRBV6-4 and TRBJ2-6, with 8 bases lining up with TRBD1. Unmatched junction bases numbered 9, after V lost 5 bases and J lost 0 bases. The CDR3 length is 18 residues. Germline V gene lookup returns CDR1 MRHNA and CDR2 SNTAGT. The CDR3 bases are TGTGCCAGCAGTTTCACAGGGGGTTTCGACTCTGGGGCCAACGTCCTGACTTTC. Amino acid sequence: CASSFTGGFDSGANVLTF.

The gene calls are TRBV7-4 and TRBJ1-5; weak D call: TRBD1 (5 bases). V gave up 1 base and J gave up 1 base, with 11 bases separating them. Germline V gene sequence: CDR1 SGHVT, CDR2 SQSDAQ. This CDR3 has 16 residues. The CDR3 reads CASSLGGGASNQPQHF. CDR3 sequence (DNA): TGTGCCAGCAGCTTAGGGGGAGGGGCGAGCAATCAGCCCCAGCATTTT. Looking up the rest from reference TRBV7-4 and TRBJ1-5 gives the full variable domain: GAGVSQSPRYKVAKRGRDVALRCDSISGHVTLYWYRQTLGQGSEVLTYSQSDAQRDKSGRPSGRFSAERPERSVSTLKIQRTEQGDSAVYLCASSLGGGASNQPQHFGDGTRLSIL.

This clone was seen a handful of times. In the same sample, other DNA sequences code for this CDR3. The chain has TRBV5-1 and TRBJ1-2; 7 bases are shared with TRBD1. This CDR3 comprises 15 residues. V shed 0 bases and J 1 base; nucleotides not matched to a gene: 3. Germline CDR1 is SGHRS and CDR2 is YFSETQ. The CDR3 nucleotides are TGCGCCAGCAGCTTGGGGGGACAGCTTAACTATGGCTACACCTTC. Its protein is CASSLGGQLNYGYTF.

The J gene is TRBJ1-4, the V gene TRBV29-1; possible D gene TRBD1, 5 bases. Looked up from germline, CDR1 is SQVTM and CDR2 is ANQGSEA. Between the trimmed V and J ends, which lost 4 bases and 5 bases, there was a span of 11 bases. The CDR3 covers 13 residues. CDR3 sequence reads: CSVGGEGNEKLFF. CDR3 nucleotides: TGCAGCGTTGGTGGGGAGGGGAATGAAAAACTGTTTTTT.

V is TRBV4-3 and J is TRBJ2-1; no clear D. This CDR3 comprises 13 residues. Germline V gene data show CDR1 as LGHNA and CDR2 as YSLEER. The V end lost 0 bases, the J end lost 9 bases, and 9 bases lay between the germline ends. The CDR3, as DNA: TGCGCCAGCAGCCAAGATTTGAGTGGTGAGCAGTTCTTC. Translated: CASSQDLSGEQFF.

V usage is TRBV30 and J usage is TRBJ2-7, with 9 bases aligning to TRBD1. The CDR3 covers 13 residues. Looked up from germline, CDR1 is GTSNPN and CDR2 is SVGIG (reference sequence). V lost 8 bases, J lost 7 bases, and 12 bases stayed unmatched. The CDR3 coding sequence is TGTGCCCGATCCGGGACAGGGCGTGGGGAGCAGTACTTC. Translation gives CARSGTGRGEQYF.

The V and J genes are TRBV6-5 and TRBJ1-4, with D possibly matching TRBD1 (5 bases). V dropped 7 bases and J dropped 8 bases, with 20 bases sitting between them. In germline, CDR1 is MNHEY, CDR2 SVGAGI. The CDR3 spans 15 residues. The CDR3 here is CASTIGTARGEKLFF. The DNA of the CDR3 is TGTGCCAGCACCATAGGGACTGCCCGGGGCGAAAAACTGTTTTTT.

The J gene is TRBJ2-5, the V gene TRBV7-2; D is possibly TRBD1 (5 bases). Trimming removed 4 bases from V and 5 bases from J, with 11 bases in between. This CDR3 is built from 13 residues. CDR1 and CDR2 (germline): SGHTA, FQGNSA. For the CDR3, the DNA is TGTGCCAGCAGCTACAGGACCCCGGAGACCCAGTACTTC. This codes for CASSYRTPETQYF.